The 23 T cell receptor beta chains below all came from one sample that was sequenced in a study of blood T cell repertoires in COVID-19. TCRdb's copy holds only in-frame clones and misses some; the assay was immunoSEQ multiplex PCR. The table includes about 200,000 clones, approximately 80% detected once. Sequencing was done on a sample of peripheral blood. The receptors stem from a human donor in a cohort sampled during active COVID-19.

The chain couples TRBV6-6 to TRBJ2-6; 8 nucleotides match TRBD2. J lost 0 bases, V lost 7 bases, and 23 bases had no gene match. Germline assignment: CDR1 MNHNY and CDR2 SVGAGI (reference sequence). The CDR3 consists of 22 residues. Here the CDR3 reads CASTYPQGAGGPKHSGANVLTF. DNA for the CDR3: TGTGCCAGCACCTACCCACAGGGCGCGGGGGGCCCTAAACACTCTGGGGCCAACGTCCTGACTTTC.

The V gene is TRBV19, the J gene TRBJ1-1; D is undetermined. V gave up 8 bases and J gave up 0 bases, with 10 bases separating them. CDR3 length: 13 residues. Germline CDR1 reads LNHDA; CDR2 reads SQIVND (reference sequence). CDR3 DNA sequence: TGTGCCAGTCGCAGGAACATGAACACTGAAGCTTTCTTT. The encoded protein is CASRRNMNTEAFF.

The chain joins TRBV4-1 to TRBJ2-7; 8 positions match TRBD2. Germline CDR1 reads MGHRA; CDR2 reads YSYEKL. V was clipped by 5 bases and J by 2 bases; unmatched bases: 14. This CDR3 contains 17 residues. The CDR3 is CASSSGGGSGGTYEQYF. The CDR3 DNA is TGCGCCAGCAGCTCCGGTGGCGGGAGCGGGGGAACCTACGAGCAGTACTTC.

The chain couples TRBV27 to TRBJ1-1, with D tentatively TRBD1 (6 bases). CDR3 length: 15 amino acids. V was shortened by 11 bases and J by 1 base, with 20 bases between the two germline ends. Germline V gene sequence: CDR1 MNHEY, CDR2 SMNVEV (reference sequence). Here the CDR3 DNA reads TGTGCCCGGAGGCTGCCCGGGACACCGAACACTGAAGCTTTCTTT. It is translated as CARRLPGTPNTEAFF.

The chain carries TRBV11-3 and TRBJ1-6; D gene uncertain. This CDR3 has 13 residues. V shed 0 bases and J shed 9 bases, with 6 bases lying between them. Per the germline V gene, CDR1 is SGHNT and CDR2 is YENEEA. CDR3 DNA sequence: TGTGCCAGCAGCTTAGATCGGGTTTCACCCCTCCACTTT. Protein sequence: CASSLDRVSPLHF.

J is TRBJ1-2 and V is TRBV29-1; D possibly corresponds to TRBD1 (6 bases). In germline, CDR1 is SQVTM, CDR2 ANQGSEA. The ends were cut back, 0 bases at V and 4 bases at J, with 9 bases in the middle. The length of the CDR3 is 13 residues. CDR3 DNA: TGCAGCGTTGAAGATCAGGGGCCCTATGGCTACACCTTC. It encodes CSVEDQGPYGYTF.

The chain employs TRBV5-1 and TRBJ1-1, with D possibly TRBD1 on 6 matching bases. The CDR3 is 14 amino acids. Germline V lookup: CDR1 SGHRS, CDR2 YFSETQ. V was cut by 0 bases and J by 4 bases, with 10 bases left in between. The CDR3 here is CASSLEGGSTEAFF. In DNA form, the CDR3 reads TGCGCCAGCAGCTTGGAAGGGGGATCCACTGAAGCTTTCTTT.

V is TRBV6-5 and J is TRBJ1-1; possible D gene TRBD1, 5 bases. CDR1 is MNHEY and CDR2 is SVGAGI in the germline V gene. The CDR3 covers 16 residues. The ends were cut back, 2 bases at V and 3 bases at J, with 16 bases in the middle. Written as DNA, the CDR3 is TGTGCCAGCAGTTACCGCGGAGTCTCGGGGGACACTGAAGCTTTCTTT. This encodes CASSYRGVSGDTEAFF.

This clone has only a few counts. V is TRBV5-1 and J is TRBJ2-2; 10 nucleotides line up with TRBD1. Germline V CDR1 and CDR2: SGHRS, YFSETQ. Unmatched junction bases numbered 1, after V lost 0 bases and J lost 5 bases. The length of the CDR3 is 15 residues. In DNA, the CDR3 is TGCGCCAGCAGCTTGGTGGGACAGGGGACCGGGGAGCTGTTTTTT. It codes for CASSLVGQGTGELFF. The full variable domain, completed using reference TRBV5-1 and TRBJ2-2, is KAGVTQTPRYLIKTRGQQVTLSCSPISGHRSVSWYQQTPGQGLQFLFEYFSETQRNKGNFPGRFSGRQFSNSRSEMNVSTLELGDSALYLCASSLVGQGTGELFFGEGSRLTVL.

This clone has a single count. The sample has other DNA sequences that encode this CDR3 too. V gene TRBV5-1 combines with J gene TRBJ2-1, with 10 bases aligning to TRBD1. V lost 4 bases and J lost 7; bases outside the gene matches: 5. Germline-derived CDR1 and CDR2 are SGHRS and YFSETQ. The CDR3 consists of 14 residues. The DNA for the CDR3 is TGCGCCAGCAGCCCCCGGACAGGGGGTAATGAGCAGTTCTTC. This gives the protein CASSPRTGGNEQFF.

The rearrangement links TRBV28 to TRBJ1-1; no clear D gene. V was trimmed by 1 base and J by 4 bases, leaving 4 bases between them. Germline values: CDR1 MDHEN, CDR2 SYDVKM. The CDR3 has 12 residues. CDR3 nucleotides: TGTGCCAGCAGTTTATACAGCACTGAAGCTTTCTTT. Protein sequence: CASSLYSTEAFF.

The chain is built from TRBV2 and TRBJ2-3; 7 nucleotides match TRBD1. CDR3 size: 13 residues. Germline-derived CDR1 and CDR2 are SNHLY and FYNNEI. J was trimmed by 4 bases and V by 8 bases; bases with no gene match: 6. The CDR3 DNA follows: TGTGCCAGCCCGGGACAGCGTGCAGATACGCAGTATTTT. Encoded protein: CASPGQRADTQYF.

The V call is TRBV6-5, the J call TRBJ1-3; tentative D call: TRBD1 (6 bases). CDR1 and CDR2 (germline): MNHEY, SVGAGI. Trimming cost V 6 bases and J 1 base, with 10 bases left between them. The CDR3 covers 14 residues. CDR3 nucleotide sequence: TGTGCCAGCAGATTACAGGGATCTGGAAACACCATATATTTT. It is translated as CASRLQGSGNTIYF.

This chain connects TRBV5-1 to TRBJ1-4, with 10 bases matching TRBD1. This CDR3 spans 14 amino acids. J lost 8 bases, V lost 3 bases, and 4 bases had no gene match. From germline, CDR1 is SGHRS and CDR2 YFSETQ. Here the CDR3 DNA reads TGCGCCAGCAGCTCCGGGACAGGGGAGGAAAAACTGTTTTTT. As protein: CASSSGTGEEKLFF. Complete variable domain (other parts from reference TRBV5-1 and TRBJ1-4): KAGVTQTPRYLIKTRGQQVTLSCSPISGHRSVSWYQQTPGQGLQFLFEYFSETQRNKGNFPGRFSGRQFSNSRSEMNVSTLELGDSALYLCASSSGTGEEKLFFGSGTQLSVL.

With respect to this clone: The same CDR3 can be traced to other DNA sequences in this sample. V gene TRBV5-1 combines with J gene TRBJ2-2; no reliable D call. V shed 4 bases and J shed 0 bases, with 7 bases lying between them. Germline CDR1 reads SGHRS; CDR2 reads YFSETQ. This CDR3 is 14 amino acids long. CDR3 sequence (DNA): TGCGCCAGCAGCCTCGGAGCGAACACCGGGGAGCTGTTTTTT. Translating it yields CASSLGANTGELFF.

In the case of this clone: Other DNA sequences of this sample code for an identical CDR3. The genes are TRBV5-1 and TRBJ2-2, with a possible D match to TRBD2 (5 bases). The germline V and J ends were trimmed by 0 bases and 8 bases, with 11 bases remaining between them. Germline CDR1 reads SGHRS; CDR2 reads YFSETQ. There are 14 residues in the CDR3. The chain's CDR3 is CASSLAGGSGELFF. The CDR3 nucleotides read TGCGCCAGCAGCTTGGCTGGCGGGTCAGGGGAGCTGTTTTTT.

The genes are TRBV5-8 and TRBJ2-7; no clear D. Germline V lookup: CDR1 SGHTS, CDR2 YDEGEE. V was cut by 1 base and J by 2 bases, with 4 bases left in between. The CDR3 loop spans 12 amino acids. The CDR3 sequence is CASSLLAYEQYF. CDR3 sequence (DNA): TGTGCCAGCAGCTTGTTAGCCTACGAGCAGTACTTC.

This chain links TRBV20-1 with TRBJ1-1; weak D call: TRBD1 (6 bases). The CDR3 is made up of 15 amino acids. The germline CDR1 and CDR2 sequences are DFQATT and SNEGSKA (reference sequence). Trimming pared 6 bases from V and 0 bases from J, leaving 17 bases between. Written as DNA, the CDR3 is TGCAGTGCCAGTACAGGGTTCGAGCTGAACACTGAAGCTTTCTTT. Its translation is CSASTGFELNTEAFF.

CDR3 region: CASRTGQGGSYEQYF. As DNA, the CDR3 is TGTGCCAGCAGAACAGGACAGGGAGGGTCCTACGAGCAGTACTTC. The genes are TRBV28 and TRBJ2-7; D perhaps matches TRBD1 (8 bases). This CDR3 region has 15 residues. The germline CDR1 and CDR2 sequences are MDHEN and SYDVKM. Trimming left V 6 bases short and J 1 base short, with 16 bases between. The variable domain in full, completed from reference TRBV28 and TRBJ2-7, reads DVKVTQSSRYLVKRTGEKVFLECVQDMDHENMFWYRQDPGLGLRLIYFSYDVKMKEKGDIPEGYSVSREKKERFSLILESASTNQTSMYLCASRTGQGGSYEQYFGPGTRLTVT.

This clone was found many times. The J gene is TRBJ1-1, the V gene TRBV7-9, with TRBD1 matching over 7 bases. Per germline, CDR1 SEHNR and CDR2 FQNEAQ (reference sequence). CDR3 length: 14 amino acids. Trimming at V came to 5 bases and at J to 5 bases, leaving 8 bases not matched to a gene. The DNA for the CDR3 is TGTGCCAGCAGCCAACAGGGGTGGGGGACTGAAGCTTTCTTT. It encodes CASSQQGWGTEAFF.

In its sample, this clone was seen a few times. CDR3 nucleotides: TGTGCCAGCAGCCGGACAGGGGAAGGGGTGCAGTACTTC. Its translation is CASSRTGEGVQYF. The chain links TRBV7-2 to TRBJ2-7; 9 positions match TRBD1. CDR1 and CDR2 (germline): SGHTA, FQGNSA. The CDR3 covers 13 residues. J was trimmed by 9 bases and V by 5 bases; bases with no gene match: 8.

CDR3 protein: CASSLSSVDIQYF. The CDR3 DNA reads as TGTGCCAGCAGTTTATCTAGCGTAGACATTCAGTACTTC. The rearrangement links TRBV28 to TRBJ2-4; weak D call: TRBD2 (6 bases). V was cut by 1 base and J by 8 bases, with 9 bases left in between. CDR1 is MDHEN and CDR2 is SYDVKM in the germline V gene. This CDR3 has 13 amino acids.

There are a few counts of this clone. This rearrangement joins TRBV29-1 to TRBJ1-1; the D gene is possibly TRBD1 (6 bases). Trimming removed 4 bases at V and 5 bases at J, with 17 bases between. Germline CDR1 SQVTM, CDR2 ANQGSEA. The CDR3 sequence is 14 residues long. DNA for the CDR3: TGCAGCGTTGTAGGAGGGGGGGAGAATACTGAAGCTTTCTTT. Amino acid sequence: CSVVGGGENTEAFF.